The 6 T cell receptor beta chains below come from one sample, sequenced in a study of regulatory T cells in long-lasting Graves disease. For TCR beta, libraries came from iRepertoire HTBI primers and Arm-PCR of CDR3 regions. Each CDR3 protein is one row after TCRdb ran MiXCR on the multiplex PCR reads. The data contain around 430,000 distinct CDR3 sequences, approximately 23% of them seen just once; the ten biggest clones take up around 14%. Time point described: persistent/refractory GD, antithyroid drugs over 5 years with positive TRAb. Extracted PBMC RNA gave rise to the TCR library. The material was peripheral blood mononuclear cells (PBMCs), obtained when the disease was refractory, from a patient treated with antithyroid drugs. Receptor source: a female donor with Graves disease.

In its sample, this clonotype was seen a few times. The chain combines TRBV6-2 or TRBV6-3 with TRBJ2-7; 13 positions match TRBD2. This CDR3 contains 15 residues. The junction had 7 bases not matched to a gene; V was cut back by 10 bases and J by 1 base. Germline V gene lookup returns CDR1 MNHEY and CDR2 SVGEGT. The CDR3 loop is CATRTSGGDSYEQYF. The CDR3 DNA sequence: TGTGCCACCCGGACTAGCGGGGGAGATTCCTACGAGCAGTACTTC.

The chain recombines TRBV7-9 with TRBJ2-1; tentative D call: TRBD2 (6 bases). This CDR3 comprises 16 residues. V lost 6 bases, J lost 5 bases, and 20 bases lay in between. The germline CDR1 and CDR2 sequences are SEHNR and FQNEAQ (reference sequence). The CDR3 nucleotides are TGTGCCAGCAGTTCAATCGCGGCTAGCGAAAACAATGAGCAGTTCTTC. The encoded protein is CASSSIAASENNEQFF.

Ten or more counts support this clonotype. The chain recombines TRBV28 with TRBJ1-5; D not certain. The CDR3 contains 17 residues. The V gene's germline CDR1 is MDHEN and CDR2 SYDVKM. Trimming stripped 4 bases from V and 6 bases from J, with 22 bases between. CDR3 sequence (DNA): TGTGCCAGCAGTTCGACCGAGGAGGGCCAGAGAGGTCAGCCCCAGCATTTT. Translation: CASSSTEEGQRGQPQHF.

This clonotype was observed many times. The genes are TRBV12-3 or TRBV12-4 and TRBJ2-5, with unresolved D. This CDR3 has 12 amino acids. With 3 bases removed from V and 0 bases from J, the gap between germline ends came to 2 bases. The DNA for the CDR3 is TGTGCCAGCAGTTTCGACCAAGAGACCCAGTACTTC. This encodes CASSFDQETQYF.

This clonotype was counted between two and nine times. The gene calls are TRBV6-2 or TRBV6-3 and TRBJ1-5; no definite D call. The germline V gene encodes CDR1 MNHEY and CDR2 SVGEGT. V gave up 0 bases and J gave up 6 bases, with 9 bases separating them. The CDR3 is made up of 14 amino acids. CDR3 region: CASSYSISSQPQHF. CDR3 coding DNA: TGTGCCAGCAGTTACTCGATCTCGAGTCAGCCCCAGCATTTT.

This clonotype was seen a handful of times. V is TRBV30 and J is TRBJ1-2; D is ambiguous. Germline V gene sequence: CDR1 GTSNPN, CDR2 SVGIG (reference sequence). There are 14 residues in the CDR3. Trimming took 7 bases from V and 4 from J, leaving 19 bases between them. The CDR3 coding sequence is TGTGCCTTCTCAATCCATTTACGAACCTATGGCTACACCTTC. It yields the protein CAFSIHLRTYGYTF.